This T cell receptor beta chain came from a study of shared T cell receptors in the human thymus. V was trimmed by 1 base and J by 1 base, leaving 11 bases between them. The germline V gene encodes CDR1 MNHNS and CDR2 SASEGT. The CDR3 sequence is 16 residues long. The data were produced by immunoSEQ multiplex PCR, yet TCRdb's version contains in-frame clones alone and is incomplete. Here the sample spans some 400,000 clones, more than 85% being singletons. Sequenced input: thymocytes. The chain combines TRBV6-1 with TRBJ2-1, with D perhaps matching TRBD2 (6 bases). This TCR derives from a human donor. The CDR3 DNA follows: TGTGCCAGCAGTGAAGAGGGACGGGAGTCCTACAATGAGCAGTTCTTC. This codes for CASSEEGRESYNEQFF.